The 8 T cell receptor beta chains in this list originate from one sample, sequenced in a study of blood T cells in healthy people across ages. A second PCR of roughly 7 to 11 cycles used a sample-barcoded 5' primer and a J-beta primer mix. TCRdb processed the 5' RACE reads anew with MiXCR; each CDR3 protein has one entry. The sample lists hundreds of thousands of distinct CDR3 sequences; approximately 40% were seen once. Specimen: blood. Every receptor here comes from a man at least 80 years old in good health.

This clonotype has at least ten counts. The rearrangement links TRBV5-1 to TRBJ2-7; tentative D call: TRBD1 (6 bases). Germline loops: CDR1 SGHRS, CDR2 YFSETQ. Trimming stripped 4 bases from V and 0 bases from J, with 11 bases between. This CDR3 is 14 amino acids long. The CDR3 is CASSPGAFSYEQYF. CDR3 DNA sequence: TGCGCCAGCAGCCCAGGGGCCTTCTCCTACGAGCAGTACTTC.

The chain joins TRBV27 to TRBJ2-7, with 9 bases lining up with TRBD1. CDR3 length: 16 amino acids. The germline gives CDR1 MNHEY, CDR2 SMNVEV (reference sequence). The junction had 15 bases not matched to a gene; V was cut back by 5 bases and J by 7 bases. CDR3 loop: CASSPHGTGRSNEQYF. CDR3 DNA: TGTGCCAGCAGTCCACACGGGACAGGGCGGTCCAATGAGCAGTACTTC.

A note on this clonotype: The junction and the germline gene differ at one end; a read error may be behind it. The chain is built from TRBV11-2 and TRBJ2-3; D ambiguous. The CDR3 loop spans 13 amino acids. Germline CDR1 and CDR2: SGHAT and FQNNGV. The DNA for the CDR3 is TGTACCAGCAGCTTAGGCTGGGCAGATACGCAGTATTTT. It is translated as CTSSLGWADTQYF.

This clonotype was found a few times. The chain carries TRBV7-2 and TRBJ2-5, with 9 bases fitting TRBD2. Germline-derived CDR1 and CDR2 are SGHTA and FQGNSA. Unmatched junction bases numbered 12, after V lost 5 bases and J lost 11 bases. CDR3 size: 14 residues. CDR3 protein: CASSPVSGGREQYF. The DNA for the CDR3 is TGTGCCAGCAGCCCGGTGTCCGGCGGGAGGGAGCAGTACTTC.

This clonotype was detected only a few times. The chain recombines TRBV7-9 with TRBJ2-4; D not certain. CDR1 SEHNR and CDR2 FQNEAQ come from the germline V gene (reference sequence). Trimming took off 5 bases at V and 7 bases at J, with 9 bases between the two ends. This CDR3 is built from 12 residues. CDR3: CASSLSANIQYF. The CDR3 nucleotides read TGTGCCAGCAGCCTCTCGGCCAACATTCAGTACTTC. Based on the CDR3 plus reference TRBV7-9 and TRBJ2-4, the full variable domain is DTGVSQNPRHKITKRGQNVTFRCDPISEHNRLYWYRQTLGQGPEFLTYFQNEAQLEKSRLLSDRFSAERPKGSFSTLEIQRTEQGDSAMYLCASSLSANIQYFGAGTRLSVL.

The V call is TRBV30, the J call TRBJ2-4; 14 nucleotides line up with TRBD2. Germline CDR1 is GTSNPN and CDR2 is SVGIG (reference sequence). The CDR3 is 13 amino acids. With 2 bases clipped from V and 15 bases from J, the junction kept 6 bases outside the gene matches. CDR3 region: CAWSPGLAGDRYF. In DNA, the CDR3 is TGTGCCTGGAGTCCGGGACTAGCGGGAGATAGGTACTTC.

This chain links TRBV25-1 with TRBJ2-3, with D tentatively TRBD1 (6 bases). Germline lookup yields CDR1 MGHDK and CDR2 SYGVNS. This CDR3 region has 17 residues. V was shortened by 4 bases and J by 5 bases, with 22 bases between the two germline ends. The CDR3 region has the DNA TGTGCCAGCAGTGGGGTAAGTGGGGGCCCGGCAATAGATACGCAGTATTTT. It yields the protein CASSGVSGGPAIDTQYF.

This chain connects TRBV7-2 to TRBJ2-3; no reliable D call. The V end was cut by 5 bases, the J end by 3 bases, with 12 bases between. The CDR3 runs to 14 residues. Germline CDR1 and CDR2: SGHTA and FQGNSA. DNA of the CDR3: TGTGCCAGCAGCGTAGGACCCCCTACAGATACGCAGTATTTT. Translation: CASSVGPPTDTQYF.